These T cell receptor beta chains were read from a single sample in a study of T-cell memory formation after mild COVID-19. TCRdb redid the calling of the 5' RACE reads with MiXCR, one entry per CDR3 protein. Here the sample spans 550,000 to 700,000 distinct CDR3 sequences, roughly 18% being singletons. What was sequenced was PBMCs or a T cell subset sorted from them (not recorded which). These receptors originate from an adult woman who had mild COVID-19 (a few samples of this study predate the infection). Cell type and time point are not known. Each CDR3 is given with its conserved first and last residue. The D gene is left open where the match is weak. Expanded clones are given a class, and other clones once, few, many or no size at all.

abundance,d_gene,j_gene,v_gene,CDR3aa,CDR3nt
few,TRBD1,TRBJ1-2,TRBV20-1,CSARRRQGAYGYTF,TGCAGTGCTAGGAGGAGACAGGGCGCCTATGGCTACACCTTC
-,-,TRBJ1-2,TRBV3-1,CASSQTDYGYTF,TGTGCCAGCAGCCAGACAGACTATGGCTACACCTTC
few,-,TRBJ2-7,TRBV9,CASSTGQSSYEQYF,TGTGCCAGCAGCACGGGCCAGAGCTCCTACGAGCAGTACTTC
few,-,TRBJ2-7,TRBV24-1,CATSDSYGSSVEQYF,TGTGCCACCAGTGATTCCTACGGCAGTTCGGTCGAGCAGTACTTC
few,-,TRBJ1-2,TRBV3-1,CASSQDDRGVSYGYTF,TGTGCCAGCAGCCAAGATGATCGGGGGGTCTCCTATGGCTACACCTTC
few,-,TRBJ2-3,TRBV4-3,CASSQEQGGTDTQYF,TGCGCCAGCAGCCAAGAACAGGGAGGCACAGATACGCAGTATTTT
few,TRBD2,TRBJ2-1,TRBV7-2,CASSSLAGVTYNEQFF,TGTGCCAGCAGCTCCCTAGCGGGAGTTACGTACAATGAGCAGTTCTTC
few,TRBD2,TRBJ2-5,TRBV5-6,CASSGGGLAGGQETQYF,TGTGCCAGCAGCGGAGGAGGACTAGCGGGAGGCCAAGAGACCCAGTACTTC
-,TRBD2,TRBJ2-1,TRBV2,CASRAGLVVNEQFF,TGTGCCAGCAGGGCGGGACTAGTGGTGAATGAGCAGTTCTTC
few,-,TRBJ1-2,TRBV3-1,CASSGGSHYGYTF,TGTGCCAGCAGTGGTGGGTCACACTATGGCTACACCTTC
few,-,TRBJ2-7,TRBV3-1,CASSQTFRGAVDEQYF,TGTGCCAGCAGCCAAACTTTCCGGGGGGCCGTTGACGAGCAGTACTTC
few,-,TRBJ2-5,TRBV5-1,CASSTVQGRETQYF,TGCGCCAGCAGCACGGTACAGGGACGAGAGACCCAGTACTTC
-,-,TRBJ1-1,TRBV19,CASNSGTWNTEAFF,TGTGCCAGTAATTCCGGGACCTGGAACACTGAAGCTTTCTTT
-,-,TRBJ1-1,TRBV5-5,CASSSIGQTNTEAFF,TGTGCCAGCAGCTCGATCGGACAGACGAACACTGAAGCTTTCTTT
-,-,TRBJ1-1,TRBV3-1,CASSQVPGPGSNTEAFF,TGTGCCAGCAGCCAAGTCCCAGGGCCTGGGTCGAACACTGAAGCTTTCTTT
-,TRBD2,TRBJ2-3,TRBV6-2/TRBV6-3,CASRRGTSGTDTQYF,TGTGCCAGCAGGCGCGGGACTAGCGGGACAGATACGCAGTATTTT
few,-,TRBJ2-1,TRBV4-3,CASSPTGWRGNEQFF,TGCGCCAGCAGCCCTACAGGGTGGAGGGGCAATGAGCAGTTCTTC
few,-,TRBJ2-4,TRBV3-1,CASSQDGTGFLYQYF,TGTGCCAGCAGCCAAGATGGGACTGGGTTCTTGTATCAGTACTTC
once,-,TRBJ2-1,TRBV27,CASSFFRSVEFF,TGTGCCAGCAGTTTCTTCCGTAGCGTGGAGTTCTTC
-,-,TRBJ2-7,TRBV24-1,CATSAGRSPYEQYF,TGTGCCACCAGTGCCGGGAGATCGCCCTACGAGCAGTACTTC
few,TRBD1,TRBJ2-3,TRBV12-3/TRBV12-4,CASSLEGTGLPLDTQYF,TGTGCCAGCAGTTTAGAGGGGACAGGGCTTCCGTTGGATACGCAGTATTTT
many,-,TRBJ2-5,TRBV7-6,CASSAIREETQYF,TGTGCCAGCAGCGCTATTAGGGAAGAGACCCAGTACTTC
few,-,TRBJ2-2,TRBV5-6,CASSRPPDTGELFF,TGTGCCAGCAGCCGGCCCCCCGACACCGGGGAGCTGTTTTTT
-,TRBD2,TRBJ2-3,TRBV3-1,CASSPLRGRVTDTQYF,TGTGCCAGCAGCCCCTTGCGCGGGAGGGTCACAGATACGCAGTATTTT
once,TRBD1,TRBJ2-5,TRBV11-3,CASSPTRTGHQETQYF,TGTGCCAGCAGCCCTACCAGGACAGGACACCAAGAGACCCAGTACTTC
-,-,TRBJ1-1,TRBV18,CASSPPGLGVAFF,TGTGCCAGCTCACCCCCGGGTTTGGGGGTAGCTTTCTTT
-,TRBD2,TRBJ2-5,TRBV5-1,CASSPPRVAGGPPQETQYF,TGCGCCAGCAGCCCGCCCCGGGTAGCGGGGGGGCCCCCTCAAGAGACCCAGTACTTC
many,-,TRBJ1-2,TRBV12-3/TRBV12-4,CASSLQGADYGYTF,TGTGCCAGCAGTTTACAAGGAGCTGACTATGGCTACACCTTC
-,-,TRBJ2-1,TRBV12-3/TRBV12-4,CATQLGNEQFF,TGTGCCACCCAGTTAGGGAATGAGCAGTTCTTC
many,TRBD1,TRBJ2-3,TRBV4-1,CASSQEGPGTVGTDTQYF,TGCGCCAGCAGCCAAGAGGGTCCCGGGACAGTGGGCACAGATACGCAGTATTTT
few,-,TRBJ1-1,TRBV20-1,CSARSTGNTEAFF,TGCAGTGCTAGAAGTACAGGGAACACTGAAGCTTTCTTT
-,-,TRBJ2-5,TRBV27,CASSPLGFGTQYF,TGTGCCAGCAGTCCCCTGGGTTTCGGGACCCAGTACTTC
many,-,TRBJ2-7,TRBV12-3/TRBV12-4,CASSLAFDSEQYF,TGTGCCAGCTCCCTAGCCTTTGACTCCGAGCAGTACTTC
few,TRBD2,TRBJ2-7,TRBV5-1,CASSLTAGDDEQYF,TGCGCCAGCAGCTTGACAGCGGGAGACGACGAGCAGTACTTC
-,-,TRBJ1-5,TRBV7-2,CASSLTGFQPQHF,TGTGCCAGCAGCTTAACAGGGTTTCAGCCCCAGCATTTT
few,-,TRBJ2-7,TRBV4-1,CASSQGSQGTYEQYF,TGCGCCAGCAGCCAAGGCTCACAAGGGACCTACGAGCAGTACTTC
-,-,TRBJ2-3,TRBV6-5,CASSYGLSIATQYF,TGTGCCAGCAGTTACGGGCTCAGCATCGCTACGCAGTATTTT
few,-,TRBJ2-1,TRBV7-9,CASSPGAGTSYNEQFF,TGTGCCAGCAGCCCGGGGGCCGGGACTTCCTACAATGAGCAGTTCTTC
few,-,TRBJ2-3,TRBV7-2,CASRSTPEDGDTQYF,TGTGCCAGCCGGAGTACCCCGGAGGATGGAGATACGCAGTATTTT
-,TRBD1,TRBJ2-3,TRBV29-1,CSGWDRGLIDTQYF,TGCAGCGGGTGGGACAGGGGGCTGATCGATACGCAGTATTTT
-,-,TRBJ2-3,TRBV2,CATSLAAGRGDTQYF,TGTGCCACCTCCCTGGCGGCGGGCCGGGGAGATACGCAGTATTTT
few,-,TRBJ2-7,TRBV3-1,CASSPWASPGYEQYF,TGTGCCAGCAGTCCCTGGGCATCTCCCGGGTACGAGCAGTACTTC
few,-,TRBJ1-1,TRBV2,CASSPIKSEGFF,TGTGCCAGCAGTCCTATCAAATCGGAAGGTTTCTTT
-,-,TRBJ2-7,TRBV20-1,CSARDSFSYEQYF,TGCAGTGCTAGAGACAGCTTCTCCTACGAGCAGTACTTC
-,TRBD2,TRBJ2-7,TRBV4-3,CASSQASGISVEQYF,TGCGCCAGCAGCCAAGCGAGCGGGATTTCCGTCGAGCAGTACTTC
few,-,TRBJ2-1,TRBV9,CASSSRTSTLYNEQFF,TGTGCCAGCAGCTCTCGAACAAGTACCCTCTACAATGAGCAGTTCTTC
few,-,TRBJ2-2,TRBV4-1,CASSQVDMGLNTGELFF,TGCGCCAGCAGCCAAGTCGATATGGGGTTGAACACCGGGGAGCTGTTTTTT
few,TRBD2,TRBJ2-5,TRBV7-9,CASSSPEAGAMQTQYF,TGTGCCAGCAGCTCCCCGGAAGCGGGAGCAATGCAGACCCAGTACTTC
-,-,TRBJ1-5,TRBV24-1,CATSENNIGNQPQHF,TGTGCCACCAGTGAAAACAACATTGGCAATCAGCCCCAGCATTTT
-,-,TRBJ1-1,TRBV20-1,CSANPAGAARYTEAFF,TGCAGTGCTAACCCGGCAGGGGCTGCAAGGTACACTGAAGCTTTCTTT
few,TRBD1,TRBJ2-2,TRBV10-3,CAIRGTGTGGTGELFF,TGTGCCATCAGGGGAACCGGGACAGGGGGCACCGGGGAGCTGTTTTTT